This TCR beta chain was profiled in a study of blood T cells in healthy people across ages (dated by TCRdb to about 2015). Background for the entire study: In model experiments, template switching captured roughly one uniquely barcoded TCR beta cDNA molecule for every two T cells. The donors were split into four age groups: young (average about 15 years), middle-aged (39), aged (over 55) and long-lived (approximately 80). To track age-related changes in TCR beta repertoire diversity, the study relied on deep sequencing normalized with unique cDNA molecular identifiers. Using the same blood draw, the study looked at two additional independent replicas of 1 million unique cDNA reads for two donors, one aged 18 to 29 and the other aged 80 or older. Donors of different ages were randomly distributed across sequencing lanes to avoid experimental bias. Results and caveats for the whole study, not just this receptor: Observed TCR beta diversity per million T cells fell roughly linearly with age, and a significant reduction was already apparent by age approximately 41. Compared with the aged group, the long-lived group had more naive CD4+ T cells, fewer expanded clones and increased TCR diversity, a pattern suggesting age selection. There was a strong correlation between observed TCR beta diversity and the percentage of naive T cells measured by flow cytometry. The CMV infection status of donors was not known, potentially confounding age-related changes in expanded clonotypes. Because profiling used bulk unsorted PBMCs, naive and antigen-experienced compartments could not be compared conclusively. Estimates of total diversity from one million sequenced T cells were regarded as lower bounds and underestimates.

Donors were around 37 systemically healthy Caucasian individuals from Russia aged roughly 6 to 90 years. Each donor gave 8.5 to 10 milliliters of peripheral blood, collected into EDTA-treated Vacutainer tubes. Ficoll-Paque density-gradient centrifugation was used to isolate PBMCs, with at least 6.5 million per sample. Total RNA, at least 5.5 micrograms per sample, was extracted from PBMCs with Trizol reagent. For every donor, an aliquot of PBMCs went through flow cytometry to measure the percentages of naive CD45RAhigh/CD27high T cells. The CDR3 has 16 amino acids, counting the end cysteine and phenylalanine. This entry keeps only the CDR3 DNA: 48 bases, framed from base 1. The V and J ends are trimmed by 3 bases and 6 bases, leaving 21 bases between them. The germline V gene yields SQVTM for CDR1 and ANQGSEA for CDR2. Library generation was performed with 5' RACE. TCRdb shows the sequencer as Illumina HiSeq 2500. A second roughly 6 to 11 cycle PCR used a sample-barcoded 5' primer and a J-beta primer mix. A unique molecular identifier was introduced onto each TCR beta cDNA molecule by a template-switch 5' adaptor carrying 12 random nucleotides. Each sample yielded at least 3 million CDR3-containing paired-end reads. First-strand cDNA was synthesized from all RNA with the Mint cDNA synthesis kit, primed by a TRBC-specific oligonucleotide. Following uracil-DNA glycosylase treatment, a first 18-cycle PCR with universal primers M1SS and BC2_uni_R was performed on all cDNA. The original methods were these. Each sample was normalized by randomly selecting 1 million high-quality reads, each carrying a distinct molecular identifier. Reads with shared molecular identifiers were discarded instead of being binned into consensus sequences. MiTCR, set to a Q25 quality threshold and the strictest error-elimination algorithm, was used for CDR3 identification, clonotype clustering and error correction. A nonparametric unseen species model with Euler transformation was used to estimate lower-bound total TCR beta diversity. The public sequencing data were trimmed at Q25 with fastp and processed into clonotypes with MiXCR by TCRdb, which kept only in-frame beta chains. Every entry covers one CDR3 protein and lists the most common genes and DNA from its rows. TCRdb's processing, not the authors' own work, is the source of the V and J calls. For this sample there are about 1.6 million distinct CDR3 sequences; approximately 32% appear just once. The ten largest account for approximately 10% of the sample.

This clonotype was recorded many times. Which antigen it targets is not known. Per-base qualities were not stored, and no clone one base away is much larger. The chain is assembled from TRBV29-1 and TRBJ2-1; no confident D gene assignment can be made. The source of this sequence is a woman aged 25 to 39 in good health. Sequenced input: blood. The sequenced DNA is TGCAGCGTTGAGATTCCCAGTTACCGTAGACTCAATGAGCAGTTCTTC. This encodes CSVEIPSYRRLNEQFF.